These 29 T cell receptor beta chains share one sample of origin, sequenced in a study of blood T cell repertoires in COVID-19. Produced via immunoSEQ multiplex PCR; TCRdb's table is partial and in-frame only. This table holds some 300,000 clones, roughly nine tenths found once. The sample taken for sequencing was PBMCs or T cells enriched from blood (not recorded which). The receptors come from a woman in her thirties or forties who had recovered from COVID-19.

J is TRBJ2-1 and V is TRBV27; 8 bases line up with TRBD2. Germline V gene sequence: CDR1 MNHEY, CDR2 SMNVEV (reference sequence). There are 16 residues in the CDR3. J lost 2 bases, V lost 5 bases, and 8 bases had no gene match. The CDR3 DNA reads TGTGCCAGCAGTCCTATAGCGGGGTCACCCTACAATGAGCAGTTCTTC. The encoded protein is CASSPIAGSPYNEQFF.

The J gene is TRBJ2-5, the V gene TRBV5-8; TRBD1 agrees at 9 bases. The J segment lost 2 bases and the V segment lost 4 bases, leaving 12 bases of the junction unmatched. CDR1 is SGHTS and CDR2 is YDEGEE in the germline V gene. The CDR3 contains 17 residues. The DNA of the CDR3 is TGTGCCAGCAGCCCCCAGGGGGACAGGGTCTTTCAAGAGACCCAGTACTTC. It encodes CASSPQGDRVFQETQYF.

V usage is TRBV6-2 or TRBV6-3 and J usage is TRBJ1-1; TRBD1 might be the D (5 bases). The CDR3 is 16 residues long. Germline CDR1 is MNHEY and CDR2 is SVGEGT. V lost 4 bases and J 8 bases, leaving 23 bases between the germline ends. The CDR3 nucleotides read TGTGCCAGCAGTTTGCTCAAGTGGAGGGGCGCTGTAGAAGCTTTCTTT. It codes for CASSLLKWRGAVEAFF.

A single count supports this clone. J is TRBJ2-5 and V is TRBV12-5; tentative D call: TRBD1 (6 bases). Trimming removed 4 bases at V and 4 bases at J, with 16 bases between. The CDR3 runs 15 residues. The germline V gene encodes CDR1 LGHNT and CDR2 FRNRAP. CDR3 bases: TGTGCTAGTGGTTCGGAGCGGCAGGGGAGAGAGACCCAGTACTTC. The encoded protein is CASGSERQGRETQYF.

This chain connects TRBV20-1 to TRBJ1-1, with D maybe TRBD1 (6 bases). CDR1 is DFQATT and CDR2 is SNEGSKA in the germline V gene (reference sequence). Trimming removed 3 bases from V and 5 bases from J, with 13 bases in between. This CDR3 comprises 13 residues. Here the CDR3 DNA reads TGCAGTGCTAGTATGGGGGCGCGAACTGAAGCTTTCTTT. It yields the protein CSASMGARTEAFF.

This chain connects TRBV5-1 to TRBJ1-2; D possibly corresponds to TRBD1 (6 bases). Trimming removed 0 bases at V and 8 bases at J, with 23 bases between. The CDR3 extends over 17 amino acids. Germline CDR1 and CDR2: SGHRS and YFSETQ. The CDR3 sequence is CASSLAPGRQENQGYTF. As DNA, the CDR3 is TGCGCCAGCAGCTTGGCCCCGGGGAGACAGGAGAATCAGGGCTACACCTTC.

The chain is built from TRBV2 and TRBJ1-2, with TRBD1 matching over 8 bases. The ends lost 3 bases at V and 8 bases at J; junction bases unmatched: 8. Germline CDR1 SNHLY, CDR2 FYNNEI. This CDR3 region has 14 residues. CDR3 in DNA: TGTGCCAGCAGTGACTCAGGGGGCGTCGGGGGCTACACCTTC. Amino acid sequence: CASSDSGGVGGYTF.

This rearrangement joins TRBV3-1 (or the pseudogene TRBV3-2) to TRBJ2-7, with TRBD2 identical over 7 bases. Trimming removed 3 bases from V and 4 bases from J; junction bases left unmatched: 12. This CDR3 is 16 amino acids long. CDR1 and CDR2 from the germline V gene are LGHDT and YNNKEL (reference sequence). The CDR3 is CASSQPSSSGSYEQYF. Here the CDR3 DNA reads TGTGCCAGCAGCCAGCCCTCATCTAGCGGTTCATACGAGCAGTACTTC.

J is TRBJ1-5 and V is TRBV7-8; D is ambiguous. CDR1 and CDR2 (germline): SGHVS, FQNEAQ. The CDR3 totals 16 residues. With 5 bases removed from V and 7 bases from J, the gap between germline ends came to 21 bases. CDR3 bases: TGTGCCAGCAGCCCGCACAAGTCCTGGGCCTTCCAGCCCCAGCATTTT. It yields the protein CASSPHKSWAFQPQHF.

CDR3 sequence reads: CAAKLSENSPLHF. Written as DNA, the CDR3 is TGTGCCGCCAAGCTTAGCGAGAATTCACCCCTCCACTTT. This rearrangement joins TRBV2 to TRBJ1-6, with D unclear. V lost 11 bases, J lost 7 bases, and 15 bases lay in between. The CDR3 covers 13 residues. Germline V gene sequence: CDR1 SNHLY, CDR2 FYNNEI.

This rearrangement joins TRBV5-1 to TRBJ1-1, with TRBD1 identical over 8 bases. J was trimmed by 6 bases and V by 4 bases; bases with no gene match: 14. Germline V lookup: CDR1 SGHRS, CDR2 YFSETQ. This CDR3 contains 16 residues. The chain's CDR3 is CASSKGQGRGLAEAFF. The DNA for the CDR3 is TGCGCCAGCAGCAAAGGACAGGGAAGGGGTTTGGCTGAAGCTTTCTTT.

The chain uses TRBV9 and TRBJ2-5; 9 positions match TRBD1. Trimming took 3 bases from V and 1 from J; bases not matched to a gene: 1. The CDR3 covers 14 residues. Germline assignment: CDR1 SGDLS and CDR2 YYNGEE. CDR3 loop: CASSGGQGQETQYF. The CDR3 DNA reads TGTGCCAGCAGCGGGGGACAGGGCCAAGAGACCCAGTACTTC.

V usage is TRBV7-2 and J usage is TRBJ2-1; 10 nucleotides match TRBD2. With V trimmed by 5 bases and J by 6 bases, 4 bases remained unmatched. The germline V gene encodes CDR1 SGHTA and CDR2 FQGNSA. The CDR3 totals 14 residues. The CDR3: CASSATSGTNEQFF. CDR3 bases: TGTGCCAGCAGCGCCACTAGCGGGACCAATGAGCAGTTCTTC.

V is TRBV29-1 and J is TRBJ2-5, with a tentative D call TRBD1 (5 bases). Trimming shortened V by 5 bases and J by 4 bases, and 14 bases separated the two germline ends. The length of the CDR3 is 13 residues. The germline V gene has CDR1 SQVTM and CDR2 ANQGSEA. CDR3 sequence reads: CSVQSRVLETQYF. For the CDR3, the DNA is TGCAGCGTTCAATCCAGGGTTTTAGAGACCCAGTACTTC.

The rearrangement joins TRBV18 to TRBJ2-7; TRBD1 matches 8 bases. Germline assignment: CDR1 KGHSH and CDR2 LQKENI. Trimming cost V 2 bases and J 3 bases; bases outside gene matches: 6. The CDR3 runs 15 residues. CDR3 loop: CASSPTAQGGYEQYF. CDR3 DNA: TGTGCCAGCTCACCAACGGCACAGGGGGGCTACGAGCAGTACTTC.

This chain uses TRBV30 with TRBJ1-2, with TRBD1 as a possible D gene (5 bases). Trimming pared 2 bases from V and 4 bases from J, leaving 8 bases between. The CDR3 totals 12 residues. The germline CDR1 and CDR2 sequences are GTSNPN and SVGIG (reference sequence). The CDR3 nucleotides read TGTGCCTGGAGTTGGGGCGGCTATGGCTACACCTTC. Its protein is CAWSWGGYGYTF. Full variable domain (outside the CDR3, taken from reference TRBV30 and TRBJ1-2): SQTIHQWPATLVQPVGSPLSLECTVEGTSNPNLYWYRQAAGRGLQLLFYSVGIGQISSEVPQNLSASRPQDRQFILSSKKLLLSDSGFYLCAWSWGGYGYTFGSGTRLTVV.

The chain links TRBV19 to TRBJ2-5; TRBD2 aligns across 15 bases. The V segment lost 6 bases and the J segment 3 bases; nucleotides outside the gene matches: 5. The germline CDR1 and CDR2 sequences are LNHDA and SQIVND (reference sequence). The CDR3 is 16 amino acids. For the CDR3, the DNA is TGTGCCAGTAGCCCCAGGACTAGCGGGAGGGAAGAGACCCAGTACTTC. Its protein is CASSPRTSGREETQYF.

The chain's CDR3 is CARPRGEGGELFF. DNA for the CDR3: TGTGCCCGCCCCCGGGGTGAGGGCGGGGAGCTGTTTTTT. This chain uses TRBV7-9 with TRBJ2-2; possibly TRBD2 for D (5 bases). The germline V gene has CDR1 SEHNR and CDR2 FQNEAQ (reference sequence). V was clipped by 11 bases and J by 7 bases, with 17 bases between them. The CDR3 runs to 13 residues.

The chain links TRBV2 to TRBJ2-3; TRBD1 is a possible D gene (5 bases). Germline lookup yields CDR1 SNHLY and CDR2 FYNNEI. The CDR3 runs to 14 residues. V was clipped by 10 bases and J by 6 bases, with 20 bases between them. Here the CDR3 reads CATKDSSLMDTQYF. The CDR3 DNA follows: TGTGCCACCAAAGACAGTAGCCTCATGGATACGCAGTATTTT.

The V gene is TRBV7-2, the J gene TRBJ2-4; D is ambiguous. The CDR3 has 19 amino acids. Per germline, CDR1 SGHTA and CDR2 FQGNSA. V dropped 4 bases and J dropped 1 base, with 23 bases sitting between them. In DNA, the CDR3 is TGTGCCAGCAGCTCCGACGACAAACAGAAGAAGGTGGCCAAAAACATTCAGTACTTC. Protein product: CASSSDDKQKKVAKNIQYF.

A note on this clone: In the same sample, other DNA sequences code for this CDR3. The chain is built from TRBV29-1 and TRBJ2-7; maybe TRBD2 (5 bases). Germline lookup yields CDR1 SQVTM and CDR2 ANQGSEA. There are 11 residues in the CDR3. Trimming left V 6 bases short and J 0 bases short, with 6 bases between. The DNA of the CDR3 is TGCAGCGTCGGGGACTCCTACGAGCAGTACTTC. It is translated as CSVGDSYEQYF.

This clone came up once. V is TRBV25-1 and J is TRBJ2-2; D is perhaps TRBD1 (5 bases). Trimming stripped 3 bases from V and 1 base from J, with 12 bases between. Looked up from germline, CDR1 is MGHDK and CDR2 is SYGVNS. CDR3 length: 16 residues. CDR3 sequence reads: CASSDGQGLNTGELFF. CDR3 nucleotides: TGTGCCAGCAGTGACGGGCAGGGCCTGAACACCGGGGAGCTGTTTTTT.

V usage is TRBV24-1 and J usage is TRBJ2-1, with 11 positions matching TRBD1. V shed 3 bases and J 8 bases; nucleotides not matched to a gene: 11. Germline V lookup: CDR1 KGHDR, CDR2 SFDVKD. The CDR3 contains 17 residues. CDR3: CATSDRSGTGGFDEQFF. The CDR3 bases are TGTGCCACCAGTGATCGATCCGGGACAGGGGGTTTCGATGAGCAGTTCTTC.

In nucleotides, the CDR3 is TGCGCCAGCAGGGAATCAGGGGGCTTAGATACGCAGTATTTT. Protein product: CASRESGGLDTQYF. V and J are TRBV5-1 and TRBJ2-3; 8 bases are a match to TRBD1. Germline lookup yields CDR1 SGHRS and CDR2 YFSETQ. The CDR3 has 14 amino acids. V was clipped by 5 bases and J by 5 bases; unmatched bases: 7.

This clone was observed a handful of times. V is TRBV2 and J is TRBJ2-7; TRBD1 is a possible D gene (6 bases). The CDR3 runs 13 residues. Germline CDR1 SNHLY, CDR2 FYNNEI. The V and J ends lost 5 bases and 2 bases respectively, with 10 bases between them. The CDR3 loop reads CASSIGGPYEQYF. The CDR3 nucleotides are TGTGCCAGCAGTATTGGGGGCCCCTACGAGCAGTACTTC.

The rearrangement uses TRBV2 and TRBJ2-5; tentatively, D is TRBD2 (6 bases). This CDR3 contains 15 residues. Germline V gene lookup returns CDR1 SNHLY and CDR2 FYNNEI. V was trimmed by 5 bases and J by 5 bases, leaving 18 bases between them. CDR3 sequence reads: CASSWRVLGAETQYF. CDR3 in DNA: TGTGCCAGCAGTTGGAGGGTCTTGGGAGCGGAGACCCAGTACTTC.

The rearrangement joins TRBV18 to TRBJ1-1, with 7 positions matching TRBD1. There are 15 residues in the CDR3. Trimming at V came to 6 bases and at J to 0 bases, leaving 7 bases not matched to a gene. CDR1 and CDR2 (germline): KGHSH, LQKENI. CDR3 sequence: CASSRDSYMNTEAFF. In DNA, the CDR3 is TGTGCCAGCTCCCGGGACAGCTACATGAACACTGAAGCTTTCTTT. Looking up the rest from reference TRBV18 and TRBJ1-1 gives the full variable domain: NAGVMQNPRHLVRRRGQEARLRCSPMKGHSHVYWYRQLPEEGLKFMVYLQKENIIDESGMPKERFSAEFPKEGPSILRIQQVVRGDSAAYFCASSRDSYMNTEAFFGQGTRLTVV.

This chain links TRBV28 with TRBJ1-2; 8 nucleotides agree with TRBD1. This CDR3 contains 12 residues. The V gene's germline CDR1 is MDHEN and CDR2 SYDVKM. Losses at the gene ends were 8 bases for V and 4 bases for J; bases not matched to a gene: 3. The CDR3 sequence: CASGDRGYGYTF. The CDR3 nucleotides are TGTGCCAGCGGCGACAGGGGCTATGGCTACACCTTC.

This chain uses TRBV19 with TRBJ1-2; the D gene is possibly TRBD1 (5 bases). In germline, CDR1 is LNHDA, CDR2 SQIVND (reference sequence). V lost 3 bases, J lost 4 bases, and 15 bases lay in between. This CDR3 region has 15 residues. The CDR3 protein is CASSIRASQSYGYTF. CDR3 DNA sequence: TGTGCCAGTAGTATCAGGGCCTCTCAGAGCTATGGCTACACCTTC. Using reference TRBV19 and TRBJ1-2 for the parts outside the CDR3, the full variable domain is DGGITQSPKYLFRKEGQNVTLSCEQNLNHDAMYWYRQDPGQGLRLIYYSQIVNDFQKGDIAEGYSVSREKKESFPLTVTSAQKNPTAFYLCASSIRASQSYGYTFGSGTRLTVV.